The sample holds many counts of the clone carrying this TCR beta chain. Its antigen is not identified. This sample stems from a study of T cell repertoires in cytomegalovirus infection. Study as a whole: Public TCR beta signatures marked donors with CMV infection and the matching HLA.

Study-level results: CMV carriers with the relevant HLA were identified by cumulative public TCR beta family frequency.

Using its own MiXCR run on the reads, TCRdb lists one record per CDR3 protein. The data show 500,000 or so distinct CDR3 sequences, with approximately 15% seen just once and around 25% held by the top ten. The TCR comes from a human donor in good health (CMV status not recorded). Some clones in this sample may be carry-over from other donors' samples. Specimen: CD8+ T cells from PBMCs.

CDR3 nucleotides: TGTGCCACCAGTGATCAGAACTACGAGCAGTACTTC. Translated, it gives CATSDQNYEQYF. This chain links TRBV24-1 with TRBJ2-7; no firm D call. This CDR3 has 12 residues. Trimming left V 3 bases short and J 3 bases short, with 5 bases between. CDR1 is KGHDR, CDR2 SFDVKD, per germline.